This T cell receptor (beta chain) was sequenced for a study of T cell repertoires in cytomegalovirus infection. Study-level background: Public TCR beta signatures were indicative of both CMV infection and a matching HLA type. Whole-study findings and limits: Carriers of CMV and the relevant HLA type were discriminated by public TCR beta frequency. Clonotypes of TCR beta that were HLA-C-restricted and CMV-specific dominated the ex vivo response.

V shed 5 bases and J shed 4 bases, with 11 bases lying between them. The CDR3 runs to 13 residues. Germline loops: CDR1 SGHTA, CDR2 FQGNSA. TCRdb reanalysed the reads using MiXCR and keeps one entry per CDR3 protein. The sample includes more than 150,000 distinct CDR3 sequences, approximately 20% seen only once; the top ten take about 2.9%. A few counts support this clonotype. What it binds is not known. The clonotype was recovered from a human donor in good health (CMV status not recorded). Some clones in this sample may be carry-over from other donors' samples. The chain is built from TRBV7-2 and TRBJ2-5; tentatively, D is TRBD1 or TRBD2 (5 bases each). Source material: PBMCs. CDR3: CASSGTRGETQYF. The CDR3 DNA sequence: TGTGCCAGCAGCGGGACGAGGGGAGAGACCCAGTACTTC.